This TCR beta chain was retrieved from a study of cytomegalovirus exposure and HLA in healthy donors. Study-level findings and limits: In presence/absence analyses, roughly uniform sequencing depth across donors was assumed.

From germline, CDR1 is MRHNA and CDR2 SNTAGT. Trimming took off 8 bases at V and 7 bases at J, with 13 bases between the two ends. CDR3 length: 12 amino acids. The primer mix had 60 Vbeta and 13 Jbeta primers. Repertoires were generated with immunoSEQ multiplex PCR, while TCRdb's copy carries only in-frame clones and drops some. This repertoire comprises around 53,000 clones; its ten largest clones make up 10% to 15%. A remark on this clone: Its antigen is unidentified.

This chain uses TRBV6-4 with TRBJ2-3, with D possibly matching TRBD2 (5 bases). The sample was PBMCs. This sequence was found in a woman in her twenties or thirties in good health and CMV-seropositive. CDR3 loop: CASLLDTYTQYF. In DNA form, the CDR3 reads TGTGCCAGCTTACTAGATACATATACGCAGTATTTT.